These 8 T cell receptor beta chains were sequenced from one sample in a study of CD8 T cells in Susac syndrome. RNA in amounts of roughly 0.5 to 1 ug was reverse transcribed with random hexamers. TCRdb used MiXCR to reprocess the immunoSEQ multiplex PCR reads, holding one entry per CDR3 protein. The sample holds 80,000 or so distinct CDR3 sequences, 90% to 95% seen once. The sample was CD4+ T cells from PBMCs. All receptors derive from a human donor with Susac syndrome.

The chain links TRBV18 to TRBJ2-7, with D maybe TRBD1 (7 bases). The CDR3 has 14 amino acids. Germline V gene sequence: CDR1 KGHSH, CDR2 LQKENI. The V and J ends lost 8 bases and 2 bases respectively, with 16 bases between them. In DNA form, the CDR3 reads TGTGCCAGCCGGGACAGAGCGGGCACCTACGAGCAGTACTTC. Protein: CASRDRAGTYEQYF.

The chain is built from TRBV3-1 and TRBJ2-7, with D maybe TRBD1 (6 bases). The ends were cut back, 4 bases at V and 4 bases at J, with 17 bases in the middle. CDR1 and CDR2 (germline): LGHDT, YNNKEL (reference sequence). This CDR3 has 15 residues. CDR3 nucleotides: TGTGCCAGCAGCCGATCTACCGGGACACCTTACGAGCAGTACTTC. As protein: CASSRSTGTPYEQYF.

The V and J genes are TRBV29-1 and TRBJ2-1, with D maybe TRBD1 (6 bases). The CDR3 totals 11 residues. Looked up from germline, CDR1 is SQVTM and CDR2 is ANQGSEA. Between the trimmed V and J ends, which lost 6 bases and 11 bases, there was a span of 14 bases. The CDR3 sequence: CSVPGDIKQFF. In DNA, the CDR3 is TGCAGCGTCCCAGGGGACATCAAGCAGTTCTTC.

V and J are TRBV3-1 and TRBJ1-4, with TRBD1 as a possible D gene (6 bases). V lost 4 bases and J lost 7, with 13 bases in between. Germline V gives CDR1 LGHDT, CDR2 YNNKEL (reference sequence). This CDR3 has 14 amino acids. Here the CDR3 DNA reads TGTGCCAGCAGCCCAAGGGGGATAGGTGAAAAACTGTTTTTT. Amino acid sequence: CASSPRGIGEKLFF.

This clonotype appeared a single time. This rearrangement joins TRBV25-1 to TRBJ2-2; D uncertain. V was clipped by 7 bases and J by 0 bases, with 6 bases between them. The CDR3 covers 13 residues. CDR1 is MGHDK and CDR2 is SYGVNS in the germline V gene. This CDR3 reads CASKGTNTGELFF. DNA for the CDR3: TGTGCCAGCAAAGGGACGAACACCGGGGAGCTGTTTTTT.

CDR3 DNA: TGTGCCACCAGCGGTCCCGTGGGCACCGGGGAGCTGTTTTTT. Its translation is CATSGPVGTGELFF. The chain couples TRBV15 to TRBJ2-2, with D unresolved. V was pared by 5 bases and J by 4 bases, with 11 bases between. CDR3 size: 14 residues. Germline assignment: CDR1 LNHNV and CDR2 YYDKDF (reference sequence).

The chain couples TRBV15 to TRBJ1-3, with D possibly matching TRBD1 (5 bases). Per germline, CDR1 LNHNV and CDR2 YYDKDF (reference sequence). V was cut by 9 bases and J by 7 bases, with 19 bases left in between. The CDR3 covers 14 residues. The CDR3 loop is CATVAPGLRNTIYF. In nucleotides, the CDR3 is TGTGCCACTGTTGCCCCGGGACTAAGGAACACCATATATTTT.

This clonotype showed up just a few times. The rearrangement joins TRBV6-2 or TRBV6-3 to TRBJ2-7; TRBD2 is a possible D gene (5 bases). The CDR3 has 13 residues. Germline lookup yields CDR1 MNHEY and CDR2 SVGEGT. Trimming cost V 6 bases and J 1 base, with 10 bases left between them. CDR3 sequence reads: CASRPSGSYEQYF. CDR3 DNA: TGTGCCAGCAGGCCCTCGGGGTCCTACGAGCAGTACTTC.